The 24 T cell receptor beta chains given below trace back to one sample, sequenced in a study of cytomegalovirus exposure and HLA in healthy donors. Primers: 60 Vbeta forward and 13 Jbeta reverse. Profiled with immunoSEQ multiplex PCR; TCRdb holds only in-frame clones, not every one. The sample comprises over 200,000 clones, around 76% of which are singletons, and around 5.4% rests with the top ten. The sample comprised PBMCs. Source of these receptors: a woman aged 40 to 49 in good health and CMV-seropositive.

The genes are TRBV5-1 and TRBJ2-1; perhaps TRBD2 as D (7 bases). Germline-derived CDR1 and CDR2 are SGHRS and YFSETQ. Deletions cut 0 bases from V and 3 bases from J, with 19 bases between. There are 18 residues in the CDR3. The CDR3 region has the DNA TGCGCCAGCAGCTTGGGTGGAGTAGGGGGGGGAGTCTACAATGAGCAGTTCTTC. This translates into CASSLGGVGGGVYNEQFF.

This CDR3 is CASSASDRGRAGANVLTF. The CDR3 nucleotides are TGTGCCAGCAGTGCGTCGGACAGGGGGAGGGCTGGGGCCAACGTCCTGACTTTC. The chain is built from TRBV6-1 and TRBJ2-6, with TRBD1 identical over 10 bases. Germline V gene data show CDR1 as MNHNS and CDR2 as SASEGT. CDR3 length: 18 amino acids. Trimming removed 4 bases from V and 2 bases from J; junction bases left unmatched: 8.

The chain links TRBV6-5 to TRBJ2-7; 11 bases are a match to TRBD1. The V gene's germline CDR1 is MNHEY and CDR2 SVGAGI. The CDR3 spans 15 residues. V shed 2 bases and J 5 bases; nucleotides not matched to a gene: 5. The CDR3 spells CASSYGGTGGNEQYF. The CDR3 bases are TGTGCCAGCAGTTACGGGGGGACAGGGGGTAACGAGCAGTACTTC.

CDR3 in DNA: TGCGCCAGCAGCCTCGGGGATGGCAACTATGGCTACACCTTC. Translated: CASSLGDGNYGYTF. This chain connects TRBV4-1 to TRBJ1-2; D is unresolved. Germline loops: CDR1 MGHRA, CDR2 YSYEKL. V was shortened by 4 bases and J by 2 bases, with 11 bases between the two germline ends. The CDR3 runs to 14 residues.

V is TRBV5-1 and J is TRBJ2-1; 9 nucleotides align to TRBD2. V lost 7 bases and J lost 7; bases outside the gene matches: 15. The CDR3 spans 16 residues. CDR1 is SGHRS and CDR2 is YFSETQ in the germline V gene. The CDR3 nucleotides read TGCGCCAGCGGGACCGGGATAGCGGGAGTATGGAATGAGCAGTTCTTC. Translated, it gives CASGTGIAGVWNEQFF.

The J gene is TRBJ2-3, the V gene TRBV5-1; a weak D match, TRBD1 (6 bases). Per germline, CDR1 SGHRS and CDR2 YFSETQ. The CDR3 loop spans 15 amino acids. V was clipped by 4 bases and J by 6 bases, with 18 bases between them. The CDR3 reads CASSETGRGIDTQYF. As DNA, the CDR3 is TGCGCCAGCAGCGAGACAGGCCGCGGTATCGATACGCAGTATTTT.

This chain joins TRBV7-8 and TRBJ2-5, with TRBD2 identical over 10 bases. The germline V gene encodes CDR1 SGHVS and CDR2 FQNEAQ. The CDR3 totals 17 residues. V lost 5 bases and J lost 4; bases outside the gene matches: 13. CDR3 residues: CASSPRYQREGRETQYF. CDR3 DNA sequence: TGTGCCAGCAGCCCCCGATATCAGCGGGAGGGCCGAGAGACCCAGTACTTC.

This clone was recorded once. This rearrangement joins TRBV29-1 to TRBJ2-7; TRBD2 matches 11 bases. Germline loops: CDR1 SQVTM, CDR2 ANQGSEA. The CDR3 has 15 amino acids. Trimming took 1 base from V and 0 from J; bases not matched to a gene: 2. This CDR3 reads CSVEGTSGSSYEQYF. CDR3 nucleotides: TGCAGCGTTGAAGGTACTAGCGGGAGCTCCTACGAGCAGTACTTC.

The chain joins TRBV5-1 to TRBJ1-2, with TRBD1 identical over 11 bases. CDR1 and CDR2 (germline): SGHRS, YFSETQ. The CDR3 has 16 residues. V trimming: 7 bases; J trimming: 0 bases; junction bases outside the gene matches: 8. CDR3: CASGGTGGPANYGYTF. The CDR3, as DNA: TGCGCCAGCGGTGGGACAGGGGGGCCAGCTAACTATGGCTACACCTTC.

The count of this clone is one. In DNA, the CDR3 is TGTGCCATCGGACTAGCGGGAGGGCGTAGGAATGAGCAGTTCTTC. It translates to CAIGLAGGRRNEQFF. The chain couples TRBV10-3 to TRBJ2-1; 15 bases line up with TRBD2. CDR3 length equals 15 residues. The V gene end was trimmed by 8 bases and the J gene end by 7 bases; junction bases not matched to a gene: 6. Looked up from germline, CDR1 is ENHRY and CDR2 is SYGVKD.

The chain recombines TRBV7-2 with TRBJ2-1; 12 bases are a match to TRBD2. The germline V gene encodes CDR1 SGHTA and CDR2 FQGNSA. V lost 3 bases and J lost 7; bases outside the gene matches: 13. CDR3 length equals 18 residues. The CDR3 spells CASSFTGVGLAGTNEQFF. DNA for the CDR3: TGTGCCAGCAGCTTCACCGGCGTAGGACTAGCGGGGACGAATGAGCAGTTCTTC. Supplemented by reference TRBV7-2 and TRBJ2-1, the full variable domain reads GAGVSQSPSNKVTEKGKDVELRCDPISGHTALYWYRQSLGQGLEFLIYFQGNSAPDKSGLPSDRFSAERTGGSVSTLTIQRTQQEDSAVYLCASSFTGVGLAGTNEQFFGPGTRLTVL.

V usage is TRBV30 and J usage is TRBJ1-1, with D unresolved. Germline lookup yields CDR1 GTSNPN and CDR2 SVGIG (reference sequence). V lost 0 bases and J 6 bases, leaving 5 bases between the germline ends. The CDR3 loop spans 11 amino acids. The CDR3 loop is CAWSVGPEAFF. The CDR3 DNA reads TGTGCCTGGAGTGTTGGCCCTGAAGCTTTCTTT. Looking up the rest from reference TRBV30 and TRBJ1-1 gives the full variable domain: SQTIHQWPATLVQPVGSPLSLECTVEGTSNPNLYWYRQAAGRGLQLLFYSVGIGQISSEVPQNLSASRPQDRQFILSSKKLLLSDSGFYLCAWSVGPEAFFGQGTRLTVV.

The chain employs TRBV5-1 and TRBJ2-1; the match to TRBD2 covers 7 bases. The CDR3 has 15 amino acids. V dropped 3 bases and J dropped 0; count of bases not matched to a gene: 3. The V gene's germline CDR1 is SGHRS and CDR2 YFSETQ. The CDR3 nucleotides are TGCGCCAGCAGCTCAAGCGGGACCTCCTACAATGAGCAGTTCTTC. Translating gives CASSSSGTSYNEQFF.

CDR3 protein: CAWRYGTGTPLTNTWGYTF. CDR3 sequence (DNA): TGTGCCTGGAGATACGGGACAGGGACCCCTCTCACAAACACTTGGGGCTACACCTTC. This chain joins TRBV30 and TRBJ1-2, with 9 bases matching TRBD1. The CDR3 has 19 residues. Germline V gene sequence: CDR1 GTSNPN, CDR2 SVGIG (reference sequence). V shed 3 bases and J 8 bases; nucleotides not matched to a gene: 25.

The chain couples TRBV6-1 to TRBJ1-6, with D unclear. The CDR3 contains 13 residues. CDR1 is MNHNS and CDR2 is SASEGT in the germline V gene. The ends were cut back, 6 bases at V and 7 bases at J, with 10 bases in the middle. CDR3: CASRSTGNSPLHF. CDR3 nucleotide sequence: TGTGCCAGCAGATCCACGGGGAATTCACCCCTCCACTTT.

The chain uses TRBV7-6 and TRBJ2-1, with 8 nucleotides matching TRBD2. CDR3 length: 13 residues. Trimming removed 7 bases from V and 8 bases from J; junction bases left unmatched: 7. Germline lookup yields CDR1 SGHVS and CDR2 FNYEAQ. The CDR3 DNA reads as TGTGCCAGCAAGGGGCGGGGGGTCGATGAGCAGTTCTTC. It translates to CASKGRGVDEQFF.

This rearrangement joins TRBV4-1 to TRBJ2-1; TRBD2 agrees at 12 bases. Germline V CDR1 and CDR2: MGHRA, YSYEKL. The CDR3 extends over 16 amino acids. Losses at the gene ends were 2 bases for V and 8 bases for J; bases not matched to a gene: 7. CDR3 loop: CASSQPTSGGRYEQFF. The CDR3 DNA reads as TGCGCCAGCAGCCAACCGACTAGCGGGGGTAGGTATGAGCAGTTCTTC.

The chain is built from TRBV9 and TRBJ2-3; 12 bases fit TRBD1. Unmatched junction bases numbered 5, after V lost 3 bases and J lost 6 bases. In germline, CDR1 is SGDLS, CDR2 YYNGEE. The CDR3 length is 15 residues. The CDR3 nucleotides read TGTGCCAGCAGCGCCCTGGGACAGGGGGCTGATACGCAGTATTTT. As protein: CASSALGQGADTQYF.

This chain uses TRBV5-6 with TRBJ2-5; 8 positions agree with TRBD2. After removal of 4 bases from V and 7 bases from J, the junction contained 15 bases not matched to a gene. Germline V lookup: CDR1 SGHDT, CDR2 YYEEEE. The CDR3 length is 16 residues. CDR3 protein: CASSQLAAPLGGTQYF. The DNA for the CDR3 is TGTGCCAGCAGCCAACTAGCGGCTCCCTTGGGGGGGACCCAGTACTTC.

This clone was seen once. The rearrangement joins TRBV10-3 to TRBJ2-7; weak D call: TRBD2 (6 bases). V lost 0 bases, J lost 7 bases, and 10 bases lay in between. The CDR3 contains 13 residues. CDR1 is ENHRY, CDR2 SYGVKD, per germline. CDR3 sequence reads: CAISESGLREQYF. In nucleotides, the CDR3 is TGTGCCATCAGTGAGTCGGGACTCCGTGAGCAGTACTTC.

The V call is TRBV5-1, the J call TRBJ2-2; TRBD1 is a possible D gene (6 bases). Germline-derived CDR1 and CDR2 are SGHRS and YFSETQ. The CDR3 is 17 residues long. V was shortened by 0 bases and J by 0 bases, with 12 bases between the two germline ends. The CDR3 region is CASSLGYGTSNTGELFF. The CDR3, as DNA: TGCGCCAGCAGCTTGGGCTACGGGACATCGAACACCGGGGAGCTGTTTTTT.

The CDR3 reads CASSATGTGAVSGANVLTF. The CDR3 bases are TGTGCCAGCAGCGCCACCGGGACAGGGGCCGTCTCTGGGGCCAACGTCCTGACTTTC. This chain connects TRBV27 to TRBJ2-6; TRBD1 agrees at 10 bases. Trimming removed 6 bases from V and 0 bases from J; junction bases left unmatched: 11. The CDR3 loop spans 19 amino acids. Germline assignment: CDR1 MNHEY and CDR2 SMNVEV (reference sequence). Drawing the rest from reference TRBV27 and TRBJ2-6, the complete variable domain is EAQVTQNPRYLITVTGKKLTVTCSQNMNHEYMSWYRQDPGLGLRQIYYSMNVEVTDKGDVPEGYKVSRKEKRNFPLILESPSPNQTSLYFCASSATGTGAVSGANVLTFGAGSRLTVL.

As DNA, the CDR3 is TGTGCCAGCAGCTACCCCCGGGGGGATGGCTACACCTTC. Residues: CASSYPRGDGYTF. This rearrangement joins TRBV6-1 to TRBJ1-2; possibly TRBD1 for D (5 bases). This CDR3 has 13 amino acids. Trimming removed 6 bases from V and 6 bases from J, with 14 bases in between. Germline V gene sequence: CDR1 MNHNS, CDR2 SASEGT.

The chain links TRBV20-1 to TRBJ2-7; the D gene is possibly TRBD2 (6 bases). Germline CDR1 DFQATT, CDR2 SNEGSKA (reference sequence). Trimming took 2 bases from V and 6 from J, leaving 8 bases between them. This CDR3 contains 11 residues. CDR3 nucleotides: TGCAGTGCTAGACTGGGGGGCGAGCAGTACTTC. It yields the protein CSARLGGEQYF.